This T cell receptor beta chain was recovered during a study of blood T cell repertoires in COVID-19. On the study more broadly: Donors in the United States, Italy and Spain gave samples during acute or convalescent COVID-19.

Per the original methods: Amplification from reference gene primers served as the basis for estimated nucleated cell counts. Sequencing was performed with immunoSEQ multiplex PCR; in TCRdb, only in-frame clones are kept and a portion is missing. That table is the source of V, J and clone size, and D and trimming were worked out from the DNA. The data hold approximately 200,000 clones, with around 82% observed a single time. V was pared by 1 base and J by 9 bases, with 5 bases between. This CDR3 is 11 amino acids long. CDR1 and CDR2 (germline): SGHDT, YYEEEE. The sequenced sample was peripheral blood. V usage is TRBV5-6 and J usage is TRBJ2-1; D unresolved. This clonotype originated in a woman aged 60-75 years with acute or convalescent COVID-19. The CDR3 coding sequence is TGTGCCAGCAGCTTGAATCTTGAGCAGTTCTTC. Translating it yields CASSLNLEQFF.